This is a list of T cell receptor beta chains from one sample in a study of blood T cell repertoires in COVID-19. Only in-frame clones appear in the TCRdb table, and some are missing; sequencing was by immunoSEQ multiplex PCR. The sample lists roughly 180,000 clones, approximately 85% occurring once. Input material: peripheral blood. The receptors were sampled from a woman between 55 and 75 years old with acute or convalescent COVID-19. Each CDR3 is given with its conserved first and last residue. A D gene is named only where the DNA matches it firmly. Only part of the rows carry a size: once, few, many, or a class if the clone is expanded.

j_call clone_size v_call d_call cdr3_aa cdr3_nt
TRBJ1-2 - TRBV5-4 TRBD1 CASSSTGVEYGYTF TGTGCCAGCAGCTCGACAGGGGTTGAGTATGGCTACACCTTC
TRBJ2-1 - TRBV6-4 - CASSRAGRGAYNEQFF TGTGCCAGCAGTCGTGCAGGGAGGGGGGCCTACAATGAGCAGTTCTTC
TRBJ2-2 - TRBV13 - CASSKYRQANTGELFF TGTGCCAGCAGCAAATATCGACAGGCTAACACCGGGGAGCTGTTTTTT
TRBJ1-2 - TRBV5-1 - CASSPGPDLGYGYTF TGCGCCAGCAGCCCAGGGCCGGACCTGGGCTATGGCTACACCTTC
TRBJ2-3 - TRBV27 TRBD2 CASSLVAGGGTDTQYF TGTGCCAGCAGTTTAGTAGCGGGAGGGGGCACAGATACGCAGTATTTT
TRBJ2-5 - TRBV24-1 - CATSDRTRPQETQYF TGTGCCACCAGTGACCGGACAAGACCTCAAGAGACCCAGTACTTC
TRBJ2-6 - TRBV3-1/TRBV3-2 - CASSQDLRAPGANVLTF TGTGCCAGCAGCCAAGATCTTAGAGCGCCCGGGGCCAACGTCCTGACTTTC
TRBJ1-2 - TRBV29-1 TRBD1 CSVDEGQIHAYGYTF TGCAGCGTTGATGAGGGACAGATACATGCCTATGGCTACACCTTC
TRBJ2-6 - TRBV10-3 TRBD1 CAIRGDRPDSGANVLTF TGTGCCATCAGGGGGGACAGGCCAGACTCTGGGGCCAACGTCCTGACTTTC
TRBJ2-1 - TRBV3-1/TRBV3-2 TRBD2 CASSQTSGPSNEQFF TGTGCCAGCAGTCAAACTAGCGGCCCTTCGAATGAGCAGTTCTTC
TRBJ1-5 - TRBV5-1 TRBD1 CASSAPQGWKEPQHF TGCGCCAGCAGCGCCCCACAGGGGTGGAAGGAGCCCCAGCATTTT
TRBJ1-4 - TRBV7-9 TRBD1 CASTPTGGWSNEKLFF TGTGCCAGCACCCCGACAGGGGGATGGTCTAATGAAAAACTGTTTTTT
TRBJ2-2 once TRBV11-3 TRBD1 CASSSFRDRNTGELFF TGTGCCAGCAGCTCCTTTCGGGACAGGAACACCGGGGAGCTGTTTTTT
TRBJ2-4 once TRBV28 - CASTRWGGANIQYF TGTGCCAGCACCCGCTGGGGAGGAGCAAACATTCAGTACTTC
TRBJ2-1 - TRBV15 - CATSRALTYGGGRNEQFF TGTGCCACCAGCAGAGCCCTGACCTACGGTGGAGGTCGGAATGAGCAGTTCTTC
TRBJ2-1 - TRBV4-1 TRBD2 CASSQDFLAGGNEQFF TGCGCCAGCAGCCAAGATTTTCTAGCGGGAGGCAATGAGCAGTTCTTC
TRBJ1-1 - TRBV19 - CASSIQEGNTEAFF TGTGCCAGTAGTATACAGGAGGGGAACACTGAAGCTTTCTTT
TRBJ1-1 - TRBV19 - CASSAGLVAFF TGTGCCAGTAGTGCGGGCCTGGTGGCTTTCTTT
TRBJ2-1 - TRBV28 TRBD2 CASRETSGEVQWEQFF TGTGCCAGCAGGGAAACTAGCGGGGAAGTACAATGGGAGCAGTTCTTC
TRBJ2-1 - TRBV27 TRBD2 CASTSRASGRSEQFF TGTGCCAGCACCTCTCGGGCTAGCGGGAGAAGTGAGCAGTTCTTC
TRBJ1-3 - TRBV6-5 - CASSRANKGNTIYF TGTGCCAGCAGCAGGGCGAATAAAGGAAACACCATATATTTT
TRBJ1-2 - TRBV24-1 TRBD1 CATSQTGGRGGYTF TGTGCCACCAGTCAGACAGGGGGCCGGGGTGGCTACACCTTC
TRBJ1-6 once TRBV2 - CASSGEKRTPLHF TGTGCCAGCAGTGGGGAGAAGAGGACACCCCTCCACTTT
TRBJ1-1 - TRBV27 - CASSLSQGNTEAFF TGTGCCAGCAGCCTCTCACAGGGGAACACTGAAGCTTTCTTT
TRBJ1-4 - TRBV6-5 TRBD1 CASSYIGTDNEKLFF TGTGCCAGCAGTTATATCGGGACAGATAATGAAAAACTGTTTTTT
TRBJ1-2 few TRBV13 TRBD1 CASRGTGGGYGYTF TGTGCCAGCAGAGGTACAGGGGGCGGCTATGGCTACACCTTC
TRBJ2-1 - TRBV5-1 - CASSLPTRGEQFF TGCGCCAGCAGCTTGCCGACGCGCGGTGAGCAGTTCTTC
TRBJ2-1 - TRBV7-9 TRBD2 CASSSRGGSKINEQFF TGTGCCAGCAGCTCCCGTGGCGGGAGCAAGATCAATGAGCAGTTCTTC
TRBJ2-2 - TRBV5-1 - CASSSPGQTGELFF TGCGCCAGCAGCTCGCCCGGACAAACCGGGGAGCTGTTTTTT
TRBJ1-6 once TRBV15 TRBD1 CATRGQFNSPLHF TGTGCCACCAGGGGACAGTTCAATTCACCCCTCCACTTT
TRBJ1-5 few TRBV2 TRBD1 CASSPDRANQPQHF TGTGCCAGCAGTCCCGACAGGGCTAATCAGCCCCAGCATTTT